This entry lists 10 T cell receptor beta chains sequenced from one sample in a study of radiation and T cells in renal cell carcinoma. Indicated treatment: 15 Gy SBRT to primary tumor, nephrectomy 4 weeks later. Using immunoSEQ multiplex PCR, the repertoire was profiled, and TCRdb retains in-frame clones only, with some absent. The table lists 15,000 to 20,000 clones, under 55% of them singletons. Sequencing was performed on tumor tissue, taken from a patient whose treatment included radiotherapy and nephrectomy. The receptors stem from a man between 50 and 59 years old with renal cell carcinoma.

The CDR3 DNA sequence: TGCGCCAGCAGCTTGGACAGGGGTAATTCACCCCTCCACTTT. Residues: CASSLDRGNSPLHF. The chain links TRBV5-1 to TRBJ1-6; 7 nucleotides align to TRBD1. Per the germline V gene, CDR1 is SGHRS and CDR2 is YFSETQ. Unmatched junction bases numbered 0, after V lost 0 bases and J lost 6 bases. The CDR3 loop spans 14 amino acids.

This clone is medium-sized (0.01 to 0.1%). This chain joins TRBV2 and TRBJ1-2; D not certain. Trimming left V 3 bases short and J 4 bases short, with 12 bases between. CDR3 length: 14 residues. Looked up from germline, CDR1 is SNHLY and CDR2 is FYNNEI. The CDR3 DNA reads TGTGCCAGCAGTGACGGGCAGGCTCTCTATGGCTACACCTTC. Its translation is CASSDGQALYGYTF. Supplemented by reference TRBV2 and TRBJ1-2, the full variable domain reads EPEVTQTPSHQVTQMGQEVILRCVPISNHLYFYWYRQILGQKVEFLVSFYNNEISEKSEIFDDQFSVERPDGSNFTLKIRSTKLEDSAMYFCASSDGQALYGYTFGSGTRLTVV.

The sample holds a few counts of this clone. This rearrangement joins TRBV29-1 to TRBJ1-1; D might be TRBD1 (5 bases). Per the germline V gene, CDR1 is SQVTM and CDR2 is ANQGSEA. V was clipped by 4 bases and J by 0 bases, with 15 bases between them. This CDR3 has 15 residues. The CDR3 DNA is TGCAGCGTTGTGTCAGGGAGGGGCATGAACACTGAAGCTTTCTTT. Encoded protein: CSVVSGRGMNTEAFF.

The V call is TRBV9, the J call TRBJ1-3; 7 positions match TRBD1. The CDR3 has 15 amino acids. V dropped 0 bases and J dropped 4; count of bases not matched to a gene: 4. The germline V gene has CDR1 SGDLS and CDR2 YYNGEE. The CDR3 sequence: CASSVGDRAGNTIYF. The CDR3 DNA sequence: TGTGCCAGCAGCGTAGGGGACAGAGCCGGAAACACCATATATTTT.

The rearrangement joins TRBV11-2 to TRBJ1-2; D remains unclear. The CDR3 extends over 16 amino acids. Germline loops: CDR1 SGHAT, CDR2 FQNNGV. The V end was cut by 0 bases, the J end by 8 bases, with 19 bases between. The CDR3 region has the DNA TGTGCCAGCAGCTTAGATGGTGTGGGAGGATCGAGAGGCTACACCTTC. Amino acids: CASSLDGVGGSRGYTF. Based on the CDR3 plus reference TRBV11-2 and TRBJ1-2, the full variable domain is EAGVAQSPRYKIIEKRQSVAFWCNPISGHATLYWYQQILGQGPKLLIQFQNNGVVDDSQLPKDRFSAERLKGVDSTLKIQPAKLEDSAVYLCASSLDGVGGSRGYTFGSGTRLTVV.

This clone has more than one count but fewer than ten. The chain employs TRBV7-2 and TRBJ2-3; 8 bases are shared with TRBD1. The V and J ends lost 5 bases and 1 base, in that order; junction bases with no gene match: 5. The CDR3 totals 15 residues. The V gene's germline CDR1 is SGHTA and CDR2 FQGNSA. The CDR3 nucleotides read TGTGCCAGCAGCCGACAGGGGATAGGCACAGATACGCAGTATTTT. This encodes CASSRQGIGTDTQYF.

This clone has more than one count but fewer than ten. This chain uses TRBV29-1 with TRBJ2-5; 8 positions match TRBD1. The CDR3 is made up of 13 amino acids. Germline CDR1 is SQVTM and CDR2 is ANQGSEA. V lost 6 bases and J lost 2; bases outside the gene matches: 5. CDR3 nucleotide sequence: TGCAGCGTACCGGGACAGGTACAAGAGACCCAGTACTTC. It specifies CSVPGQVQETQYF.

This clone was observed a few times. V usage is TRBV4-1 and J usage is TRBJ2-6; no clear D. Germline V gene data show CDR1 as MGHRA and CDR2 as YSYEKL. This CDR3 comprises 19 residues. Between the trimmed V and J ends, which lost 0 bases and 0 bases, there was a span of 15 bases. The CDR3 DNA is TGCGCCAGCAGCCAAGATCAGCAGGAGATCCTCTCTGGGGCCAACGTCCTGACTTTC. Encoded protein: CASSQDQQEILSGANVLTF.

This clone was observed a few times. J is TRBJ1-5 and V is TRBV15, with D perhaps matching TRBD1 (5 bases). The ends were cut back, 5 bases at V and 3 bases at J, with 14 bases in the middle. The V gene's germline CDR1 is LNHNV and CDR2 YYDKDF (reference sequence). This CDR3 is built from 15 residues. The CDR3 nucleotides read TGTGCCACCAGCTGGTCCCGGGACTCCAATCAGCCCCAGCATTTT. Amino acids: CATSWSRDSNQPQHF.

This clone was seen more than once but under ten times. The J gene is TRBJ2-2, the V gene TRBV4-1; D gene unclear. V lost 1 base, J lost 13 bases, and 19 bases lay in between. Germline CDR1 MGHRA, CDR2 YSYEKL. The length of the CDR3 is 15 residues. The CDR3 loop reads CASSQAQNGPHRLFF. The CDR3 nucleotides read TGCGCCAGCAGCCAAGCTCAGAACGGTCCCCACCGGCTGTTTTTT.